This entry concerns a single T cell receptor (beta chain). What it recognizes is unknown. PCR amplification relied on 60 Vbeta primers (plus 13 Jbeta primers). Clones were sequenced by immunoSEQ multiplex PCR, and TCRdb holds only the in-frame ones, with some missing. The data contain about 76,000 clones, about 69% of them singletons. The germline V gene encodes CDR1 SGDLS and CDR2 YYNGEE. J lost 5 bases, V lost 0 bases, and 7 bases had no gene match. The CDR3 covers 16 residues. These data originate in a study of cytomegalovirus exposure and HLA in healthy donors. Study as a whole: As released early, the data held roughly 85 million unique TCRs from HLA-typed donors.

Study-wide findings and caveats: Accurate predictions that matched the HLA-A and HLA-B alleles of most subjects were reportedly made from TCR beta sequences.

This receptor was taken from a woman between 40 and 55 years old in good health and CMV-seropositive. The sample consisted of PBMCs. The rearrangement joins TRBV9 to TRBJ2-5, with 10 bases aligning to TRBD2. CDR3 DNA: TGTGCCAGCAGCGTAGAGGCACTAGCGGGACGGGAGACCCAGTACTTC. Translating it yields CASSVEALAGRETQYF.